The clone carrying this TCR beta chain has just a few counts. Isolating PBMCs gave at least 6 million of these cells per sample. Each sample provided at least 5.5 micrograms of extracted total RNA. A second PCR of 7 to 11 cycles used a sample-barcoded 5' primer and a J-beta primer mix. TCRdb called the 5' RACE reads again in MiXCR, with one record for every CDR3 protein. Altogether fewer than 950,000 distinct CDR3 sequences are present, less than 70% being singletons, with the ten largest covering approximately 41%. This entry comes from a study of blood T cells in healthy people across ages. CDR3 length: 13 amino acids. From germline, CDR1 is LGHNT and CDR2 FRNRAP. Deletions cut 5 bases from V and 14 bases from J, with 20 bases between.

This receptor was identified in a man of 80 years or more in good health. The rearrangement joins TRBV12-5 to TRBJ2-3, with D maybe TRBD2 (7 bases). Sequenced: blood. The CDR3 nucleotides read TGTGCTAGTGGTCCGGGGGGCCCAGGATACGCGTATTTT. Translation gives CASGPGGPGYAYF. Complete variable domain (other parts from reference TRBV12-5 and TRBJ2-3): DARVTQTPRHKVTEMGQEVTMRCQPILGHNTVFWYRQTMMQGLELLAYFRNRAPLDDSGMPKDRFSAEMPDATLATLKIQPSEPRDSAVYFCASGPGGPGYAYFGPGTRLTVL.